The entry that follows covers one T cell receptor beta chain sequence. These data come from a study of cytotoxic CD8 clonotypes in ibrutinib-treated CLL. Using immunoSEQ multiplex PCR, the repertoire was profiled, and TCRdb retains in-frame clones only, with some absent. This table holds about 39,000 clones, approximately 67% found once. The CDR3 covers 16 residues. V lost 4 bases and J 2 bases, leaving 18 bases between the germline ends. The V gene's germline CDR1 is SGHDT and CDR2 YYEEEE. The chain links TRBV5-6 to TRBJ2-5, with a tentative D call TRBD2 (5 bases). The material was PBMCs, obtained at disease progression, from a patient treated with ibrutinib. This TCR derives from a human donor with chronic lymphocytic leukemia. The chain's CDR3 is CASSPNGRVKQETQYF. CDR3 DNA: TGTGCCAGCAGCCCGAATGGGCGGGTTAAACAAGAGACCCAGTACTTC.